This TCR beta chain was documented in a study of STAT5B mutations in CD4+ large granular lymphocyte leukemia (dated 2022 in TCRdb). About the study as a whole: Among healthy controls, the CDR3 'QG' motif was associated with a particular HLA allele. The study compared the TCRbeta repertoires of patients with CD4+ T-cell large granular lymphocyte leukemia against those of healthy blood donors. The purity of purified fractions was confirmed by flow cytometry on FACSCanto II or FACSVerse to exceed 95% among lymphocytes.

With respect to this clone: The specificity of this receptor is unknown. No much larger clone is present one base from it, and per-base qualities are unavailable.

V is cut back by 2 bases and J by 5 bases, with 10 bases in the junction unmatched. Based on the germline V gene, the CDR1 and CDR2 sequences are SGHAT and FQNNGV. The CDR3 goes from the cysteine to the phenylalanine over 17 residues. CDR3 DNA only is kept here, 51 bases in frame from base 1. TCRbeta rearrangements were sequenced from genomic DNA using the immunoSEQ assay at survey resolution. Processing in the source paper ran as follows. In the TCR sequencing data, the lowest productive clonotype frequency that could be detected was 2.59 x 10-5. Analyses included only productive TCRbeta rearrangements, meaning complete and in-frame sequences. Simpson clonality, calculated in the immunoSEQ Analyzer version 3.0, was used as the measure of sample clonality. Based on frequency, clones were grouped as very rare, small, medium, large (1-20%) or hyperexpanded (>20%). Generation probabilities were estimated with OLGA 1.2.3, V-gene circos plots were made with VDJtools, specificities were searched in VDJdb, and CDR3 motifs were identified with GLIPH. TCRdb's version of the immuneACCESS table is confined to in-frame rearrangements and falls short of the full clone set. An unresolved V gene accounts for under half of the shortfall where checked; the remainder is of unknown origin. V, J and clone size are those of that table, while D and trimming were read from the DNA. A total of around 47,000 clones appear in this sample, roughly 80% of them only once. The ten biggest clones cover about 0.33% of the sample.

Buffy coats from some 35 blood donors, supplied by the Finnish Red Cross blood service, were used as healthy controls. All TCR-sequenced material derived from peripheral blood: patient blood samples and healthy donor buffy coats. Peripheral blood mononuclear cells were isolated by Ficoll-Hypaque gradient centrifugation. CD4+ cells were purified magnetically from the buffy coats of healthy controls. The Gentra Puregene Cell and Tissue kit was used for genomic DNA extraction, and quantification was performed on a Qubit 2.0 fluorometer. Findings and caveats that apply to the study as a whole: The main leukemic clonotypes were found to be private to each patient, although about 25% of the main leukemic clonotypes were detected at low frequency in the non-leukemic repertoires of other patients. The data were not HLA-matched, and the relatively small sample size could explain the higher clonality seen in CD4+ compared with CD8+ T-LGLL. Enrichment of TRBV06-family usage was observed among the top patient clones (8/27) relative to healthy controls (2/35). CD4-sorted patient repertoires appeared more clonal than healthy CD4+ repertoires, and this difference persisted after removing the putative leukemic clones.

The sequence came from a human donor in good health. The chain is made from TRBV11-2 and TRBJ2-3; the junction holds 10 bases that match TRBD2. The sequenced material came from CD4+ T cells from blood buffy coats. The CDR3 region reads CASSLLASGSLVDTQYF. The DNA sequence reads TGTGCCAGCAGCTTACTGGCTAGCGGGAGTTTGGTAGATACGCAGTATTTT.